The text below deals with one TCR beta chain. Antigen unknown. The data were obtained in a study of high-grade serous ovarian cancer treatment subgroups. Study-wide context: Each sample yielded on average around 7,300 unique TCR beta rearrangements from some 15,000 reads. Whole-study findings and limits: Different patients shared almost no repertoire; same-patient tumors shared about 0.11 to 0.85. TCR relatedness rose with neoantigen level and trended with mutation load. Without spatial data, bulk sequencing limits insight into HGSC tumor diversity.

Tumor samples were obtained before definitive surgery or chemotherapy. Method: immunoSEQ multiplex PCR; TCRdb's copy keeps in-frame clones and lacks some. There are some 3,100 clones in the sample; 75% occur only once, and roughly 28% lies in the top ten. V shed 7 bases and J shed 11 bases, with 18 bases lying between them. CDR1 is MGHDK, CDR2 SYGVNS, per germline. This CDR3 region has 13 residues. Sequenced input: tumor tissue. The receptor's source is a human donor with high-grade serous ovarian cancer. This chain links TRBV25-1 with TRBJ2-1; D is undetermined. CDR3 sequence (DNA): TGTGCCAGCACAGGCCGGTTCGGCTCGCAGCAGTTCTTC. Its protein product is CASTGRFGSQQFF.